The clone carrying this TCR beta chain was counted only a few times. Its antigen is unknown. This record comes from a study of identical twins. Trimming removed 8 bases from V and 5 bases from J, with 18 bases in between. The CDR3 has 14 residues. The germline CDR1 and CDR2 sequences are MNHNS and SASEGT. Study-wide results and caveats: Invariant populations such as MAIT and iNKT cells could partly muddle zero-insertion analyses.

TCRdb used MiXCR to reprocess the 5' RACE reads, holding one entry per CDR3 protein. The sample shows hundreds of thousands of distinct CDR3 sequences, around 6% of them seen only once. This TCR was sampled from a man between 18 and 29 years old in good health. The sample comprised naive T cells sorted from blood. This chain links TRBV6-1 with TRBJ2-5, with D possibly matching TRBD2 (5 bases). CDR3 in amino acids: CASRNPFGGETQYF. DNA for the CDR3: TGTGCCAGCCGAAACCCGTTCGGCGGGGAGACCCAGTACTTC.